The source of this T cell receptor (beta chain) is a study of cytomegalovirus exposure and HLA in healthy donors. The study's findings and limits: Cytomegalovirus association was assigned to about 180 TCR beta chains. Most TCR sequences showed up rarely, but some public TCRs showed up in many donors. The Asian-associated ancestry cluster reportedly had fewer N-insertions than the approximately 630-donor mean in a later analysis.

The germline gives CDR1 SEHNR, CDR2 FQNEAQ (reference sequence). The V gene end was trimmed by 4 bases and the J gene end by 7 bases; junction bases not matched to a gene: 10. This CDR3 is built from 15 residues. In the PCR, 60 Vbeta and 13 Jbeta primers were used. Libraries were prepared by immunoSEQ multiplex PCR; TCRdb keeps only in-frame clonotypes and omits some of them. In the table there are 45,000 or so clones, about 78% of which are singletons. For this clone: Its specificity is not known.

The TCR originated in a woman aged 25 to 39 in good health and CMV-seronegative. Material: PBMCs. The chain uses TRBV7-9 and TRBJ1-2; 9 bases are a match to TRBD1. In nucleotides, the CDR3 is TGTGCCAGCAGCTCCCCCCGGGACAGGGTTTTTGGCTACACCTTC. Its protein is CASSSPRDRVFGYTF.